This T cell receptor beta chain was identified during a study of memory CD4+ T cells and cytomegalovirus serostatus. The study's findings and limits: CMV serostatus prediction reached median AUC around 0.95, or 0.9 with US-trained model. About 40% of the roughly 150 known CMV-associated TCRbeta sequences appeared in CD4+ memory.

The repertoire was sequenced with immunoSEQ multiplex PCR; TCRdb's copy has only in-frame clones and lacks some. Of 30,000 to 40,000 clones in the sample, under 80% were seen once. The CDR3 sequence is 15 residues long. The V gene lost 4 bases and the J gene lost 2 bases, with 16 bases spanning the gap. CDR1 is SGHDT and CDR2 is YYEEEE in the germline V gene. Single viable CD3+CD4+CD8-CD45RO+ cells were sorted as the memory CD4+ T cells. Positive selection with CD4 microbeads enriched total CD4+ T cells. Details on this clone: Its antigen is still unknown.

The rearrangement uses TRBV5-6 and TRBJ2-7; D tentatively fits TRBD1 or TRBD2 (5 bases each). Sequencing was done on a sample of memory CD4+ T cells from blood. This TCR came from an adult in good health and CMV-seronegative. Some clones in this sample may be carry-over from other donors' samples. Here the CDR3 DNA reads TGTGCCAGCAGCCCCCCCCGGGGCCCTACCTACGAGCAGTACTTC. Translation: CASSPPRGPTYEQYF.